This T cell receptor beta chain stems from a study of T-cell memory formation after mild COVID-19. Trimming removed 4 bases at V and 6 bases at J, with 15 bases between. The CDR3 is 15 amino acids. This clonotype was observed at least ten times. The antigen is not known. One entry per CDR3 protein, called by TCRdb with MiXCR from the 5' RACE reads. This sample carries 200,000 to 250,000 distinct CDR3 sequences, about 9.2% of them seen once, and the ten largest clones take 3.5%. Whole-study findings and limits: Shrinking CD4+ clones resided mostly in CM and EM, and CD8+ ones in EMRA.

Sequencing was done on a sample of PBMCs or a T cell subset sorted from them (not recorded which). This TCR came from a man aged 18 to 35 who had mild COVID-19 (a few samples of this study predate the infection). Cell type and time point are not known. This chain connects TRBV12-3 or TRBV12-4 to TRBJ2-2, with D possibly matching TRBD1 (5 bases). CDR3 in amino acids: CASSYGRAVAGELFF. CDR3 sequence (DNA): TGTGCCAGCAGTTATGGCAGGGCCGTAGCCGGGGAGCTGTTTTTT.